This TCR beta chain was identified during a study of blood T cell repertoires in COVID-19. The wider study: The United States, Italy and Spain provided the acute and convalescent COVID-19 samples.

The V gene end was trimmed by 10 bases and the J gene end by 8 bases; junction bases not matched to a gene: 11. Germline CDR1 LNHDA, CDR2 SQIVND (reference sequence). This CDR3 spans 14 amino acids. As originally analysed: Reference gene primer amplification gave estimated nucleated cell counts. Clones were sequenced by immunoSEQ multiplex PCR, and TCRdb holds only the in-frame ones, with some missing. V, J and clone size are those of that table, while D and trimming were read from the DNA. This table has about 59,000 clones, 70% to 75% appearing once. Sequencing was carried out using peripheral blood. This TCR derives from a woman aged 70-85 years with acute or convalescent COVID-19. This rearrangement joins TRBV19 to TRBJ1-6; 7 nucleotides match TRBD1. For the CDR3, the DNA is TGTGCCACCCGACGACAGGGAGGCGATTCACCCCTCCACTTT. Its translation: CATRRQGGDSPLHF.